Listed below are T cell receptor beta chains from one sample, sequenced in a study of T cells after yellow fever vaccination. A single record per CDR3 protein comes from TCRdb applying MiXCR to the 5' RACE reads. This table has just under 600,000 distinct CDR3 sequences, roughly 13% appearing once. This specimen consisted of PBMCs, obtained on the day of the yellow fever booster vaccination. These TCRs come from a man under 40 who received the YFV17D yellow fever vaccine. CDR3s include the opening cysteine and the closing phenylalanine or tryptophan. The order of the fields is V gene, J gene, CDR3 protein.

V gene: TRBV6-5; J gene: TRBJ2-1; CDR3 protein: CASSYSPSSGIYNEQFF
V gene: TRBV7-2; J gene: TRBJ2-3; CDR3 protein: CASKAGGGYTQYF
V gene: TRBV5-5; J gene: TRBJ2-7; CDR3 protein: CASSLTAAGEQYF
V gene: TRBV6-5; J gene: TRBJ2-1; CDR3 protein: CASSYSISSGEQFF
V gene: TRBV20-1; J gene: TRBJ2-5; CDR3 protein: CSARGLPGQGARETQYF
V gene: TRBV6-5; J gene: TRBJ2-1; CDR3 protein: CASSYSGRGEQFF
V gene: TRBV7-9; J gene: TRBJ2-3; CDR3 protein: CASSPAGTAETDTQYF
V gene: TRBV6-5; J gene: TRBJ2-4; CDR3 protein: CASSYRGIQYF
V gene: TRBV20-1; J gene: TRBJ1-5; CDR3 protein: CSAARDSNQPQHF
V gene: TRBV12-3/TRBV12-4; J gene: TRBJ2-2; CDR3 protein: CASSLGLAGTGELFF
V gene: TRBV28; J gene: TRBJ1-5; CDR3 protein: CASRRGGVVSNQPQHF
V gene: TRBV4-3; J gene: TRBJ2-1; CDR3 protein: CASSQDHSRYNEQFF
V gene: TRBV15; J gene: TRBJ2-3; CDR3 protein: CATSTQTTDTQYF
V gene: TRBV6-5; J gene: TRBJ1-5; CDR3 protein: CASSYSTGYNQPQHF
V gene: TRBV5-6; J gene: TRBJ1-3; CDR3 protein: CASSLRMDGNTIYF
V gene: TRBV9; J gene: TRBJ2-7; CDR3 protein: CASSVVAGGLIKPIYEQYF
V gene: TRBV25-1; J gene: TRBJ2-7; CDR3 protein: CASTSGSVVDEQYF
V gene: TRBV25-1; J gene: TRBJ2-6; CDR3 protein: CASTRGSGANVLTF
V gene: TRBV6-5; J gene: TRBJ2-7; CDR3 protein: CASSTSGGPSYEQYF
V gene: TRBV5-1; J gene: TRBJ2-4; CDR3 protein: CASRGLGNIQYF
V gene: TRBV11-2; J gene: TRBJ2-2; CDR3 protein: CASSLDETGTGELFF
V gene: TRBV6-5; J gene: TRBJ1-5; CDR3 protein: CASSYPPGGGGSKSATQHF
V gene: TRBV13; J gene: TRBJ2-3; CDR3 protein: CASSPRDGLSDTQYF
V gene: TRBV12-3/TRBV12-4; J gene: TRBJ2-3; CDR3 protein: CASSRDHTSTDTQYF
V gene: TRBV12-3/TRBV12-4; J gene: TRBJ2-2; CDR3 protein: CASSWTGGTGELFF
V gene: TRBV27; J gene: TRBJ2-4; CDR3 protein: CASSSGTGGYQAKNIQYF
V gene: TRBV20-1; J gene: TRBJ2-7; CDR3 protein: CSASRDPYEQYF
V gene: TRBV29-1; J gene: TRBJ2-1; CDR3 protein: CSVLGVVQGTSNEQFF
V gene: TRBV7-3; J gene: TRBJ2-7; CDR3 protein: CASSPGWGLADEQYF
V gene: TRBV2; J gene: TRBJ1-4; CDR3 protein: CASRPNDYAGQGNEKLFF
V gene: TRBV7-2; J gene: TRBJ2-2; CDR3 protein: CASSLLDNTGELFF
V gene: TRBV7-2; J gene: TRBJ2-2; CDR3 protein: CASSSASGPTGELFF
V gene: TRBV4-2; J gene: TRBJ2-7; CDR3 protein: CASSQGVMTYEQYF
V gene: TRBV5-1; J gene: TRBJ2-3; CDR3 protein: CASSYRGPRTDTQYF
V gene: TRBV7-2; J gene: TRBJ2-3; CDR3 protein: CASSLVPGRRADTQYF
V gene: TRBV5-1; J gene: TRBJ2-1; CDR3 protein: CASRRGRVDYNEQFF
V gene: TRBV5-5; J gene: TRBJ2-7; CDR3 protein: CAQALGGKEGEQYF
V gene: TRBV28; J gene: TRBJ1-2; CDR3 protein: CASRFQGANYGYTF
V gene: TRBV28; J gene: TRBJ2-7; CDR3 protein: CASTPPRGPQYF
V gene: TRBV2; J gene: TRBJ2-2; CDR3 protein: CASSEESSENTGELFF
V gene: TRBV7-9; J gene: TRBJ2-3; CDR3 protein: CASSLGRGTGSTDTQYF
V gene: TRBV30; J gene: TRBJ2-7; CDR3 protein: CAWSVPRWQGSYEQYF
V gene: TRBV20-1; J gene: TRBJ2-5; CDR3 protein: CSARDKRGTQETQYF